These 13 T cell receptor beta chains were all obtained from the same sample, sequenced in a study of vaccination and CD4 T cells after COVID-19. Sequencing of the DNA from cultured CD4+ T cells was carried out with the Oncomine TCR Beta short-read assay. Via MiXCR, TCRdb re-called the PCR reads, giving one row per CDR3 protein. The table has approximately 16,000 distinct CDR3 sequences, 44% seen once. Treatment denoted: roughly 10-day PBMC culture with coronavirus spike peptide pools or control peptides (ViraFEST assay). No cognate antigen is known for these TCRs. The material was CD4+ T cells from blood, cultured in vitro, obtained after SARS-CoV-2 vaccination. The receptors derive from a human donor who had recovered from COVID-19.

In its sample, this clonotype was seen a few times. V gene TRBV2 combines with J gene TRBJ2-1; perhaps TRBD2 as D (5 bases). Germline V gene lookup returns CDR1 SNHLY and CDR2 FYNNEI. With 4 bases removed from V and 9 bases from J, the gap between germline ends came to 10 bases. The CDR3 is 12 amino acids. CDR3 in DNA: TGTGCCAGCAGTGTAGCGAGGAGTGAGCAGTTCTTC. Amino acid sequence: CASSVARSEQFF.

The chain has TRBV14 and TRBJ2-2; weak D call: TRBD1 (5 bases). V was shortened by 2 bases and J by 1 base, with 5 bases between the two germline ends. In germline, CDR1 is SGHDN, CDR2 FVKESK. This CDR3 has 14 amino acids. CDR3 residues: CASSQQGNTGELFF. CDR3 nucleotide sequence: TGTGCCAGCAGCCAACAGGGGAACACCGGGGAGCTGTTTTTT.

The chain combines TRBV11-2 with TRBJ2-5; TRBD2 matches 7 bases. Germline loops: CDR1 SGHAT, CDR2 FQNNGV. J was trimmed by 5 bases and V by 4 bases; bases with no gene match: 13. This CDR3 has 16 residues. CDR3 sequence: CASSSRGSQPVETQYF. In DNA, the CDR3 is TGTGCCAGCAGCTCCCGCGGGAGCCAGCCTGTGGAGACCCAGTACTTC.

This clonotype was observed a handful of times. The rearrangement links TRBV24-1 to TRBJ2-3; 14 bases are a match to TRBD2. The J segment lost 5 bases and the V segment lost 4 bases, leaving 1 base of the junction unmatched. The germline CDR1 and CDR2 sequences are KGHDR and SFDVKD. This CDR3 region has 15 residues. The CDR3 coding sequence is TGTGCCACCAGTGACGGACTAGCGGGAGGAGATACGCAGTATTTT. The encoded protein is CATSDGLAGGDTQYF.

The chain uses TRBV10-3 and TRBJ2-1; no clear D. The CDR3 extends over 11 amino acids. Deletions cut 6 bases from V and 6 bases from J, with 6 bases between. Germline loops: CDR1 ENHRY, CDR2 SYGVKD. The chain's CDR3 is CAIRGPNEQFF. As DNA, the CDR3 is TGTGCCATCAGAGGCCCCAATGAGCAGTTCTTC.

The chain employs TRBV5-1 and TRBJ2-5, with D perhaps matching TRBD1 (6 bases). Trimming took off 5 bases at V and 5 bases at J, with 16 bases between the two ends. Germline V gene lookup returns CDR1 SGHRS and CDR2 YFSETQ. The CDR3 extends over 14 amino acids. CDR3 DNA sequence: TGCGCCAGCAGTTTTACAGGGTCGGGGGAGACCCAGTACTTC. As protein: CASSFTGSGETQYF.

CDR3 DNA sequence: TGTGCCAGCAGCTTAAACTCCTACGAGCAGTACTTC. It is translated as CASSLNSYEQYF. V usage is TRBV7-2 and J usage is TRBJ2-7; no reliable D call. The ends were cut back, 2 bases at V and 0 bases at J, with 2 bases in the middle. The germline V gene encodes CDR1 SGHTA and CDR2 FQGNSA. The CDR3 is made up of 12 amino acids.

V gene TRBV28 combines with J gene TRBJ1-1; 7 bases are shared with TRBD1. The V gene end was trimmed by 9 bases and the J gene end by 5 bases; junction bases not matched to a gene: 6. The CDR3 totals 12 residues. The germline CDR1 and CDR2 sequences are MDHEN and SYDVKM. Here the CDR3 DNA reads TGTGCCAGTGACAGGGTTAAAACTGAAGCTTTCTTT. Protein product: CASDRVKTEAFF.

CDR3 sequence reads: CATSVGFGANVLTF. In DNA, the CDR3 is TGTGCCACCAGTGTCGGGTTTGGGGCCAACGTCCTGACTTTC. The chain couples TRBV24-1 to TRBJ2-6; no clear D. Trimming took off 5 bases at V and 3 bases at J, with 7 bases between the two ends. The CDR3 runs 14 residues. Germline V lookup: CDR1 KGHDR, CDR2 SFDVKD.

This chain uses TRBV18 with TRBJ1-2; D may be TRBD1 (6 bases). CDR1 KGHSH and CDR2 LQKENI come from the germline V gene. The CDR3 length is 14 residues. V was shortened by 3 bases and J by 11 bases, with 19 bases between the two germline ends. The CDR3 bases are TGTGCCAGCTCACCGACTGACAGGCCACCTTTTTACACCTTC. Its translation is CASSPTDRPPFYTF.

In its sample, this clonotype is medium-sized (0.01 to 0.1%). This chain joins TRBV6-4 and TRBJ2-3; D gene uncertain. The V gene's germline CDR1 is MRHNA and CDR2 SNTAGT. This CDR3 has 13 amino acids. V was pared by 2 bases and J by 0 bases, with 3 bases between. The CDR3 sequence is CASSDGSTDTQYF. The CDR3 DNA reads TGTGCCAGCAGTGACGGGAGCACAGATACGCAGTATTTT.

The rearrangement uses TRBV12-3 or TRBV12-4 and TRBJ2-2; D uncertain. Trimming left V 8 bases short and J 6 bases short, with 10 bases between. There are 12 residues in the CDR3. This chain's CDR3 is CASQRGAGELFF. As DNA, the CDR3 is TGTGCCAGCCAGCGTGGGGCCGGGGAGCTGTTTTTT.

The chain has TRBV7-6 and TRBJ2-2; D ambiguous. The CDR3 has 16 residues. V shed 1 base and J shed 0 bases, with 9 bases lying between them. Germline CDR1 is SGHVS and CDR2 is FNYEAQ. The CDR3 is CASSLEGRTNTGELFF. CDR3 nucleotide sequence: TGTGCCAGCAGCTTAGAGGGCAGAACGAACACCGGGGAGCTGTTTTTT.